This entry concerns a single TCR beta chain. Its antigen is not identified. Trimming took 3 bases from V and 7 from J, leaving 13 bases between them. CDR3 size: 13 residues. In germline, CDR1 is SGHRS, CDR2 YFSETQ. These data belong to a study of T cell responses to AZD1222 COVID-19 vaccine. Study-wide findings and caveats: Baseline serostatus was positive in only 5 to 7 AZD1222 recipients. Close to half of all spike-specific TCRs reportedly target regions of the variants that are unmutated. Most donors were white British, females outnumbered males, and clonal diversity was possibly underestimated. Breadth and depth of Spike-specific TCRs rose after two AZD1222 doses.

Produced via immunoSEQ multiplex PCR; TCRdb's table is partial and in-frame only. The sample lists tens of thousands of clones, approximately 86% occurring once. The chain links TRBV5-1 to TRBJ1-1; TRBD1 is a possible D gene (6 bases). This specimen consisted of peripheral blood, obtained on day 0 of MenACWY control vaccination. The receptor was derived from an adult in good health. The CDR3 loop is CASSSTGTFEAFF. The CDR3 region has the DNA TGCGCCAGCAGCTCGACAGGTACCTTTGAAGCTTTCTTT.